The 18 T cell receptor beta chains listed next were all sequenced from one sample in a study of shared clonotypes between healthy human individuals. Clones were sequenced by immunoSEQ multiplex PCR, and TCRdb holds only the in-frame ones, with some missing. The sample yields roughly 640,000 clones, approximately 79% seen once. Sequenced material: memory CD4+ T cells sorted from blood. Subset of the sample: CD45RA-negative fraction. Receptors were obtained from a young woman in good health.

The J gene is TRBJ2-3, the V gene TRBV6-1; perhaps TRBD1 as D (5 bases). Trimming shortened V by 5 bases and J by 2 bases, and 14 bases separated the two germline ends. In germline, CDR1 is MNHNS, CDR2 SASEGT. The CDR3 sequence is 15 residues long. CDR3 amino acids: CASSSRVKDTDTQYF. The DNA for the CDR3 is TGTGCCAGCAGTAGCAGGGTGAAGGACACAGATACGCAGTATTTT.

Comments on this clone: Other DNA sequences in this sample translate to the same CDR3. CDR3 in DNA: TGTGCCAGCAGCTTAGTGGGCAGCAATCAGCCCCAGCATTTT. It is translated as CASSLVGSNQPQHF. J is TRBJ1-5 and V is TRBV7-9; D is undetermined. Germline values: CDR1 SEHNR, CDR2 FQNEAQ (reference sequence). The CDR3 runs 14 residues. Trimming left V 1 base short and J 1 base short, with 5 bases between.

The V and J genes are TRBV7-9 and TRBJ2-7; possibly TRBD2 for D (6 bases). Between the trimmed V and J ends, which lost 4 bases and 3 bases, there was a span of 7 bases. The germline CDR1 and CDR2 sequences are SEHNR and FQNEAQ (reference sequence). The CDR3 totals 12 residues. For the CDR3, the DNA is TGTGCCAGCAGCTCGGGACTCTACGAGCAGTACTTC. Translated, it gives CASSSGLYEQYF.

CDR3 DNA sequence: TGTGCCAGCAGTTTAGGGGGACAGCAAAATCAGCCCCAGCATTTT. It codes for CASSLGGQQNQPQHF. The chain joins TRBV28 to TRBJ1-5; 7 bases align to TRBD1. The CDR3 extends over 15 amino acids. Per germline, CDR1 MDHEN and CDR2 SYDVKM. Unmatched junction bases numbered 5, after V lost 2 bases and J lost 4 bases. Variable domain in full (rest from reference TRBV28 and TRBJ1-5): DVKVTQSSRYLVKRTGEKVFLECVQDMDHENMFWYRQDPGLGLRLIYFSYDVKMKEKGDIPEGYSVSREKKERFSLILESASTNQTSMYLCASSLGGQQNQPQHFGDGTRLSIL.

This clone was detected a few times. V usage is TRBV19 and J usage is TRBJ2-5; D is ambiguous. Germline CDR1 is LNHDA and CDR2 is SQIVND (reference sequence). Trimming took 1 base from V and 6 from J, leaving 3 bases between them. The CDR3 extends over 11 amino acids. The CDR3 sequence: CASSIAQTQYF. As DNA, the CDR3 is TGTGCCAGTAGTATAGCACAGACCCAGTACTTC.

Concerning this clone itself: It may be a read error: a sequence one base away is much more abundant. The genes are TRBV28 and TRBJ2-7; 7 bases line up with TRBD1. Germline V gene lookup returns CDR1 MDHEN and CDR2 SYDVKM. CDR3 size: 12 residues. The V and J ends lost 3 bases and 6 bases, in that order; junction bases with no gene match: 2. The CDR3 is CASSLTGFEQYF. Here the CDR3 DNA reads TGTGCCAGCAGTTTGACAGGGTTCGAGCAGTACTTC.

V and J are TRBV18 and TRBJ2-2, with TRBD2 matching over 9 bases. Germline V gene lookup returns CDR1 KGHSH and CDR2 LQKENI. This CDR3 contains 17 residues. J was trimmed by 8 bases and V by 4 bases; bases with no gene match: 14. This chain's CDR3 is CASSLPPSGIGVGELFF. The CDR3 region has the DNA TGTGCCAGCTCACTCCCCCCTAGCGGGATTGGAGTTGGGGAGCTGTTTTTT.

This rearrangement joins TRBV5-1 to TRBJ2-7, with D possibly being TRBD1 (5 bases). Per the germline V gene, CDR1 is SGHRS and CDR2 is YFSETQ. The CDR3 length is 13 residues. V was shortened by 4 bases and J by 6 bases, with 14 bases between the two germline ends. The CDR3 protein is CASSMTDQGEQYF. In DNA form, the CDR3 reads TGCGCCAGCAGCATGACAGATCAGGGCGAGCAGTACTTC.

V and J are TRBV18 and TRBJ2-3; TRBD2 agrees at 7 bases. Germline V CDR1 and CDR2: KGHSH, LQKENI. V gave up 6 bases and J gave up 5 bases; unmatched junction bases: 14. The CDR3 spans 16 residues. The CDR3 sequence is CASSPGGAGVRDTQYF. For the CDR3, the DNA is TGTGCCAGCTCCCCCGGAGGGGCGGGAGTAAGAGATACGCAGTATTTT.

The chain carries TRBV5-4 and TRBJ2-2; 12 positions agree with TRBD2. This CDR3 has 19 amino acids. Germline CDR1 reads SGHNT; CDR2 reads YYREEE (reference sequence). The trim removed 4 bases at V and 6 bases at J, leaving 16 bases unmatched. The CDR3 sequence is CASSQRLAGAPKSSGELFF. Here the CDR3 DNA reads TGTGCCAGCAGCCAAAGACTAGCGGGAGCTCCTAAAAGCTCCGGGGAGCTGTTTTTT.

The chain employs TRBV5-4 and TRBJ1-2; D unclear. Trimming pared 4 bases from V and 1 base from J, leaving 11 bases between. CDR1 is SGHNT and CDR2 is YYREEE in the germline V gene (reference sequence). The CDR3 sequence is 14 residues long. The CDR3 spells CASSTGTSNYGYTF. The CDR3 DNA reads TGTGCCAGCAGCACCGGTACAAGTAACTATGGCTACACCTTC.

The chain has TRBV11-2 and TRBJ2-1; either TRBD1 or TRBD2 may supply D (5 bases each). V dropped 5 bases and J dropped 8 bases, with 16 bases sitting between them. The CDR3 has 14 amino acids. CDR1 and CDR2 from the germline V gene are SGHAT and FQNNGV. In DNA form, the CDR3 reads TGTGCCAGCAGCCGGGACCCCCTTCGGGATGAGCAGTTCTTC. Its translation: CASSRDPLRDEQFF.

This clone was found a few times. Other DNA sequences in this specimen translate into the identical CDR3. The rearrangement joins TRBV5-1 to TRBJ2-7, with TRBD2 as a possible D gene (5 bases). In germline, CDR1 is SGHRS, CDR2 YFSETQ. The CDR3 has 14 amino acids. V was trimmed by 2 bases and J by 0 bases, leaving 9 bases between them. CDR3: CASSFERSSYEQYF. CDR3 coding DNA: TGCGCCAGCAGCTTTGAGCGGTCCTCCTACGAGCAGTACTTC.

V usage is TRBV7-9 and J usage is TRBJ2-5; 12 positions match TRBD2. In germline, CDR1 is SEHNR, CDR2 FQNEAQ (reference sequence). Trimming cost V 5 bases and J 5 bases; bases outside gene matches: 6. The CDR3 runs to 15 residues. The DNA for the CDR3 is TGTGCCAGCAGCCGTGGACTAGCGGGACCGGAGACCCAGTACTTC. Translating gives CASSRGLAGPETQYF.

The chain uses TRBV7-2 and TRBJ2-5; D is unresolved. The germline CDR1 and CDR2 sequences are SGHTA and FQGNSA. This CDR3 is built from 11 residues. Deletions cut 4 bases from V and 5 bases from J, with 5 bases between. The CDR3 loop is CASSSSETQYF. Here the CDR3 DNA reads TGTGCCAGCAGCTCAAGTGAGACCCAGTACTTC.

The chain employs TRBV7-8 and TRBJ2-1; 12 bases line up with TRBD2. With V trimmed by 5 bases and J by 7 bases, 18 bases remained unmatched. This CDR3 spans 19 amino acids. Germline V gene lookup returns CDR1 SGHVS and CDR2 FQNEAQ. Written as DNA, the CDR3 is TGTGCCAGCAGCCCCAGGAGTACGTGGGTCGGGACTAGCGGGAATGAGCAGTTCTTC. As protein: CASSPRSTWVGTSGNEQFF.

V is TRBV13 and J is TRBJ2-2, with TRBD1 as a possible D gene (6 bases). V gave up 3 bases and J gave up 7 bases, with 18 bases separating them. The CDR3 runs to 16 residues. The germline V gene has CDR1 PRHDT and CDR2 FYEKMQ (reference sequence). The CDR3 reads CASSLTPRGGGGELFF. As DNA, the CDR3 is TGTGCCAGCAGCTTGACCCCCCGAGGGGGTGGCGGGGAGCTGTTTTTT.

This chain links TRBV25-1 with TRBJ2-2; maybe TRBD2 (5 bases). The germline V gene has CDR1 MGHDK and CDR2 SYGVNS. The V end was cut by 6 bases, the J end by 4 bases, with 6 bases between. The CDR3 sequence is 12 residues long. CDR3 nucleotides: TGTGCCAGCAGAGGAGGCACCGGGGAGCTGTTTTTT. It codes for CASRGGTGELFF. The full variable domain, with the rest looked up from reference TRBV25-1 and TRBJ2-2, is EADIYQTPRYLVIGTGKKITLECSQTMGHDKMYWYQQDPGMELHLIHYSYGVNSTEKGDLSSESTVSRIRTEHFPLTLESARPSHTSQYLCASRGGTGELFFGEGSRLTVL.